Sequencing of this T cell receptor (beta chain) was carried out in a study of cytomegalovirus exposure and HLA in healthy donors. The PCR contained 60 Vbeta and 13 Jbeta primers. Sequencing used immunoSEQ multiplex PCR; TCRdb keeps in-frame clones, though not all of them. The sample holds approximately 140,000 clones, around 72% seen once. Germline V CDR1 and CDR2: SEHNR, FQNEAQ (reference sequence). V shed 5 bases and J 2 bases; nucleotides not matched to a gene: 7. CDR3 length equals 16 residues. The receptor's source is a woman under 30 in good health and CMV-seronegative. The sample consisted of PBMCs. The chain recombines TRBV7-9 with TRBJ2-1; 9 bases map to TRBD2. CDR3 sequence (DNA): TGTGCCAGCAGCACGATAGCGGGAGTGGCCTACAATGAGCAGTTCTTC. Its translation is CASSTIAGVAYNEQFF.